This T cell receptor beta chain came from a study of blood T cell repertoires in COVID-19. Study details: Both acute and convalescent COVID-19 samples were obtained from the United States, Italy and Spain. Sources were T cells, B-cell-depleted T cells, or PBMCs; the material itself was cDNA or gDNA.

As processed by the authors: Reference gene primer amplification in the assay estimated nucleated cell counts. Clones were sequenced by immunoSEQ multiplex PCR, and TCRdb holds only the in-frame ones, with some missing. The V and J calls and clone size come from that table; D and trimming were worked out from the DNA. Of about 100,000 clones listed, about 80% are singletons. V was cut by 2 bases and J by 8 bases, with 11 bases left in between. CDR1 is SGHKS and CDR2 is YYEKEE in the germline V gene (reference sequence). The CDR3 loop spans 13 amino acids. This chain joins TRBV5-5 and TRBJ2-1; possibly TRBD1 for D (6 bases). The sequence came from a human donor in a cohort sampled during active COVID-19. Source material: peripheral blood. CDR3 DNA sequence: TGTGCCAGCAGCTTTAGGGGGATCGATGAGCAGTTCTTC. This encodes CASSFRGIDEQFF.